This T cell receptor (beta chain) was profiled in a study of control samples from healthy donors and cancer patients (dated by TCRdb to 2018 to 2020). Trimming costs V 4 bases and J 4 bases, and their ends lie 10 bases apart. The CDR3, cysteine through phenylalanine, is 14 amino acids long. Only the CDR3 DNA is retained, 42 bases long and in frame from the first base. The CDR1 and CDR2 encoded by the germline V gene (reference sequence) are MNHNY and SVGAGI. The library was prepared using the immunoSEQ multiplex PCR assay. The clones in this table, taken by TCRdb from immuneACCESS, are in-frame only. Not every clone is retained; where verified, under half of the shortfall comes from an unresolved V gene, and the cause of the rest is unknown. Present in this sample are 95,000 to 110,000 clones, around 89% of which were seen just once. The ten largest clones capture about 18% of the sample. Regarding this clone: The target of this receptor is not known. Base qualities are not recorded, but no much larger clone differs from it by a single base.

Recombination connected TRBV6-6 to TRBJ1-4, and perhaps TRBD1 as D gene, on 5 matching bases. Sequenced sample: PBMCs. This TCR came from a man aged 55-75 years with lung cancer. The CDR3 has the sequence CASSLRGYNEKLFF. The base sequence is TGTGCCAGCAGTTTGAGGGGCTATAATGAAAAACTGTTTTTT.